This TCR beta chain derives from a study of Ad26.COV2.S vaccination and SARS-CoV-2 variants. Study-wide results and limits: Reportedly, after vaccination the spike-specific CD8+ and CD4+ T cell responses displayed substantial breadth.

Note on this clone: Its target is unknown.

The treatment is: around 19 received Ad26.COV2.S at low or high dose, single or two shots; five or six received placebo; per-sample allocation not given. Sampling was done on day 63 after the first vaccine or placebo injection. Profiling relied on immunoSEQ multiplex PCR, and the TCRdb table lists in-frame clones only, not all of them. The data show roughly 450,000 clones, 80% to 95% seen once. The CDR3 runs to 13 residues. CDR1 and CDR2 (germline): SNHLY, FYNNEI. Trimming removed 3 bases from V and 4 bases from J, with 7 bases in between. The material was peripheral blood, obtained in a trial of Ad26.COV2.S vaccine versus placebo. The TCR originated in a person between 18 and 59 years old who received the Ad26.COV2.S COVID-19 vaccine or a placebo. This sequence joins TRBV2 and TRBJ2-1, with D tentatively TRBD2 (6 bases). The CDR3 DNA sequence: TGTGCCAGCAGTGAGGGACTGTACAATGAGCAGTTCTTC. The encoded protein is CASSEGLYNEQFF.